This T cell receptor beta chain was captured by sequencing in a study of blood T cell repertoires in COVID-19. Whole-study context: Collection of acute and convalescent COVID-19 samples took place in the United States, Italy and Spain.

Enrolled through a virtual design, the participants were between about 18 and 100 years of age and came from 24 US areas. Categorization into cohorts depended on clinical history that participants reported. Among Cohort 3 donors, those recovered had two negative PCRs, clearance, or symptom resolution. Per the germline V gene, CDR1 is ENHRY and CDR2 is SYGVKD. Unmatched junction bases numbered 9, after V lost 4 bases and J lost 0 bases. The CDR3 sequence is 17 residues long. Produced via immunoSEQ multiplex PCR; TCRdb's table is partial and in-frame only. This table has around 430,000 clones, 87% appearing once.

The chain uses TRBV10-3 and TRBJ1-3, with 7 bases identical to TRBD1. The receptor was derived from a woman between 45 and 60 years old who had recovered from COVID-19. Sequenced: PBMCs or T cells enriched from blood (not recorded which). The CDR3 spells CAISGARQGISGNTIYF. Written as DNA, the CDR3 is TGTGCCATCAGTGGAGCCCGACAGGGAATCTCTGGAAACACCATATATTTT.